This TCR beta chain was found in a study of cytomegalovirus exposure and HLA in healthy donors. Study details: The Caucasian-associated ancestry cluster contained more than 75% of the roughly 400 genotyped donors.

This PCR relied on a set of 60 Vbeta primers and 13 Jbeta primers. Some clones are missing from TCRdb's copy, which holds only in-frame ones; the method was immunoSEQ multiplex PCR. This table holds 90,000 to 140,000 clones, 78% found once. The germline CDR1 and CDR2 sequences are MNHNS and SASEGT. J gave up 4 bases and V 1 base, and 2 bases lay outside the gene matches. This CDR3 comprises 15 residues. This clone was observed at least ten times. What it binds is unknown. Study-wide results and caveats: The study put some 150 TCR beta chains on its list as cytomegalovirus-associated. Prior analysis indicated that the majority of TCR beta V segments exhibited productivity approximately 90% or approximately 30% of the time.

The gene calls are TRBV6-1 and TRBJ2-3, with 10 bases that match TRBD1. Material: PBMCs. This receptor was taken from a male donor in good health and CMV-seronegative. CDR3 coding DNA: TGTGCCAGCAGTGAAGGGGGACAGGGGTCAGATACGCAGTATTTT. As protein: CASSEGGQGSDTQYF.